The 13 T cell receptor beta chains listed next were all sequenced from one sample in a study of blood T cell repertoires in COVID-19. TCRdb keeps only in-frame clones here, not all; method: immunoSEQ multiplex PCR. This sample yields 150,000 to 200,000 clones, of which around 85% are seen a single time; around 8.6% belongs to the top ten. Sequencing was performed on peripheral blood. The receptors come from a man in his fifties or sixties with active or convalescent COVID-19.

The genes are TRBV28 and TRBJ1-1; TRBD1 matches at 8 bases. The V gene end was trimmed by 10 bases and the J gene end by 4 bases; junction bases not matched to a gene: 5. Germline-derived CDR1 and CDR2 are MDHEN and SYDVKM. The CDR3 covers 12 residues. CDR3: CAITGGTTEAFF. In DNA form, the CDR3 reads TGTGCCATCACAGGGGGGACCACTGAAGCTTTCTTT.

The V call is TRBV6-2 or TRBV6-3, the J call TRBJ1-1, with D unresolved. CDR3 length: 14 residues. With 4 bases removed from V and 6 bases from J, the gap between germline ends came to 15 bases. Germline CDR1 is MNHEY and CDR2 is SVGEGT. CDR3 loop: CASSSPHPSAEAFF. In DNA, the CDR3 is TGTGCCAGCAGTTCGCCTCACCCGAGCGCTGAAGCTTTCTTT.

This clone was seen once. The V call is TRBV6-5, the J call TRBJ1-6; D is ambiguous. Germline CDR1 reads MNHEY; CDR2 reads SVGAGI. V was shortened by 8 bases and J by 8 bases, with 7 bases between the two germline ends. This CDR3 region has 11 residues. The CDR3 spells CASRGDSPLHF. For the CDR3, the DNA is TGTGCCAGCCGAGGAGATTCACCCCTCCACTTT.

The CDR3 here is CASSQEGRRVGGYTF. In DNA, the CDR3 is TGTGCCAGCAGCCAAGAGGGTCGCAGGGTGGGCGGCTACACCTTC. The rearrangement links TRBV3-1 (or the pseudogene TRBV3-2) to TRBJ1-2, with a possible D match to TRBD1 (5 bases). CDR3 length: 15 amino acids. V lost 0 bases, J lost 8 bases, and 16 bases lay in between. Germline CDR1 LGHDT, CDR2 YNNKEL (reference sequence).

The chain has TRBV5-1 and TRBJ2-5; the D gene is possibly TRBD2 (6 bases). CDR1 is SGHRS and CDR2 is YFSETQ in the germline V gene. The CDR3 consists of 14 residues. V was pared by 5 bases and J by 5 bases, with 16 bases between. The CDR3 DNA reads TGCGCCAGCAGTACTGGACCTAGCGTGGAGACCCAGTACTTC. This sequence encodes CASSTGPSVETQYF.

V is TRBV6-6 and J is TRBJ2-3, with a weak D call TRBD1 (5 bases). Trimming removed 8 bases at V and 0 bases at J, with 6 bases between. Germline loops: CDR1 MNHNY, CDR2 SVGAGI (reference sequence). The CDR3 totals 12 residues. CDR3 nucleotides: TGTGCCAGCCAGGGAAGCACAGATACGCAGTATTTT. It specifies CASQGSTDTQYF.

This clone was recorded a few times. The chain combines TRBV11-3 with TRBJ1-5; no definite D call. The CDR3 runs 14 residues. In germline, CDR1 is SGHNT, CDR2 YENEEA. V was pared by 7 bases and J by 0 bases, with 10 bases between. CDR3 DNA: TGTGCCAGCAACTCAGGCTATAGCAATCAGCCCCAGCATTTT. Its translation: CASNSGYSNQPQHF.

The chain couples TRBV19 to TRBJ1-3, with TRBD1 identical over 7 bases. The CDR3 is 14 amino acids. The ends lost 10 bases at V and 4 bases at J; junction bases unmatched: 10. Germline V lookup: CDR1 LNHDA, CDR2 SQIVND (reference sequence). The CDR3 sequence: CATLSRGLGNTIYF. CDR3 DNA sequence: TGTGCCACCTTATCAAGGGGGCTAGGAAACACCATATATTTT.

The rearrangement joins TRBV5-1 to TRBJ2-7; tentatively, D is TRBD1 (6 bases). CDR1 is SGHRS and CDR2 is YFSETQ in the germline V gene. The CDR3 runs 15 residues. Trimming took 4 bases from V and 2 from J, leaving 16 bases between them. CDR3 coding DNA: TGCGCCAGCAGCAGACGCCGGGACACTCCCTACGAGCAGTACTTC. Translation gives CASSRRRDTPYEQYF.

This chain connects TRBV5-5 to TRBJ1-1; TRBD1 matches at 8 bases. Germline-derived CDR1 and CDR2 are SGHKS and YYEKEE (reference sequence). The V gene end was trimmed by 5 bases and the J gene end by 5 bases; junction bases not matched to a gene: 8. CDR3 length: 14 amino acids. The CDR3 bases are TGTGCCAGCAGTTCCGGACAGGGTCAAACTGAAGCTTTCTTT. Protein product: CASSSGQGQTEAFF.

This sequence joins TRBV6-6 and TRBJ1-1, with 7 bases that match TRBD1. The length of the CDR3 is 12 residues. V was clipped by 5 bases and J by 8 bases; unmatched bases: 5. The germline V gene encodes CDR1 MNHNY and CDR2 SVGAGI (reference sequence). In nucleotides, the CDR3 is TGTGCCAGCAGTCAACCGGGACAGGAAGCTTTCTTT. It translates to CASSQPGQEAFF.

Only one count was recorded for this clone. The chain carries TRBV5-1 and TRBJ1-2; 11 bases match TRBD1. J gave up 4 bases and V 2 bases, and 7 bases lay outside the gene matches. Germline V gives CDR1 SGHRS, CDR2 YFSETQ. This CDR3 spans 16 amino acids. This CDR3 is CASSFWTGGRSYGYTF. CDR3 in DNA: TGCGCCAGCAGCTTCTGGACAGGGGGCAGATCCTATGGCTACACCTTC. The complete variable domain, with remaining parts taken from reference TRBV5-1 and TRBJ1-2, reads KAGVTQTPRYLIKTRGQQVTLSCSPISGHRSVSWYQQTPGQGLQFLFEYFSETQRNKGNFPGRFSGRQFSNSRSEMNVSTLELGDSALYLCASSFWTGGRSYGYTFGSGTRLTVV.

The V gene is TRBV19, the J gene TRBJ1-6, with unresolved D. CDR3 length: 12 amino acids. V was pared by 3 bases and J by 7 bases, with 4 bases between. Germline V gene data show CDR1 as LNHDA and CDR2 as SQIVND (reference sequence). CDR3 protein: CASSILNSPLHF. CDR3 bases: TGTGCCAGTAGTATTCTGAATTCACCCCTCCACTTT. The whole variable domain, filled in from reference TRBV19 and TRBJ1-6, reads DGGITQSPKYLFRKEGQNVTLSCEQNLNHDAMYWYRQDPGQGLRLIYYSQIVNDFQKGDIAEGYSVSREKKESFPLTVTSAQKNPTAFYLCASSILNSPLHFGNGTRLTVT.